This TCR beta chain was recovered during a study of shared clonotypes between healthy human individuals. As for the study in general: The donors, two women and a few men, were aged 18 to 49.

CDR3 length: 15 residues. Losses at the gene ends were 5 bases for V and 2 bases for J; bases not matched to a gene: 4. From germline, CDR1 is MNHEY and CDR2 SMNVEV (reference sequence). Overall study results and limits: Researchers sampled blood only, noting tissue repertoires likely differ.

The authors' processing: Junction-only sequences without quality scores came from ImmunoSEQ, so filtering differed. TCRdb's copy holds only in-frame clones and misses some; the assay was immunoSEQ multiplex PCR. The DNA was the basis for D and trimming; V, J and clone size are from that table. The sample has roughly 1,500,000 clones, about 98.5% seen once. Regarding this clone: No antigen is known for it.

The genes are TRBV27 and TRBJ2-3; 10 bases are shared with TRBD2. The sequenced material came from naive CD4+ T cells sorted from blood. Subset given: CD45RA+ positively selected. The TCR was taken from a man younger than 40 in good health. CDR3 DNA: TGTGCCAGCAGTCTACTAGCGGGGTACACAGATACGCAGTATTTT. It is translated as CASSLLAGYTDTQYF.